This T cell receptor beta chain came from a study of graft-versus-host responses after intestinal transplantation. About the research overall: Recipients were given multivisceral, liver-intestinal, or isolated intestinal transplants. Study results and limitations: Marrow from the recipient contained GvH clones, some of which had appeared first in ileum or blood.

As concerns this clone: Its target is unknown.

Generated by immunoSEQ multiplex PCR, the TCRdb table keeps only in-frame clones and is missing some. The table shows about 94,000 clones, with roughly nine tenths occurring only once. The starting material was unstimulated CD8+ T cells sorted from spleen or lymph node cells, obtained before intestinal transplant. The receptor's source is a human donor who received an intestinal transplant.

CDR3 in amino acids: CASSRDGQATPYEQYF. In DNA, the CDR3 is TGCGCCAGCAGCCGAGACGGACAGGCCACCCCATACGAGCAGTACTTC. The chain employs TRBV4-1 and TRBJ2-7, with 7 bases fitting TRBD1. The CDR3 consists of 16 residues. After removal of 4 bases from V and 4 bases from J, the junction contained 13 bases not matched to a gene. The germline V gene encodes CDR1 MGHRA and CDR2 YSYEKL.